This T cell receptor beta chain was documented in a study of radiotherapy plus CTLA-4 blockade in lung cancer. About the study: Objective responses were documented in under 20% of patients, with disease control in around 31%.

Study observations and caveats: Strongest reported response predictors: early blood clone changes and post-radiation interferon-beta. Subsequent to radiotherapy plus ipilimumab, tumor-derived TCR clones underwent expansion in blood.

The V and J ends lost 5 bases and 1 base, in that order; junction bases with no gene match: 1. CDR3 length: 15 amino acids. The germline gives CDR1 SGHVS, CDR2 FQNEAQ. This clone was recorded only once. Its antigen is still unknown. Sequencing was performed with immunoSEQ multiplex PCR; in TCRdb, only in-frame clones are kept and a portion is missing. The sample includes tens of thousands of clones, roughly four fifths of them seen just once. Sequencing was performed on peripheral blood, taken from a patient treated with radiotherapy plus ipilimumab. This receptor was identified in a human donor with non-small cell lung cancer whose response to radiotherapy plus ipilimumab could not be evaluated. V is TRBV7-8 and J is TRBJ2-7, with 14 bases fitting TRBD2. CDR3 region: CASSRLAGGSYEQYF. Written as DNA, the CDR3 is TGTGCCAGCAGCCGACTAGCGGGAGGGTCCTACGAGCAGTACTTC.